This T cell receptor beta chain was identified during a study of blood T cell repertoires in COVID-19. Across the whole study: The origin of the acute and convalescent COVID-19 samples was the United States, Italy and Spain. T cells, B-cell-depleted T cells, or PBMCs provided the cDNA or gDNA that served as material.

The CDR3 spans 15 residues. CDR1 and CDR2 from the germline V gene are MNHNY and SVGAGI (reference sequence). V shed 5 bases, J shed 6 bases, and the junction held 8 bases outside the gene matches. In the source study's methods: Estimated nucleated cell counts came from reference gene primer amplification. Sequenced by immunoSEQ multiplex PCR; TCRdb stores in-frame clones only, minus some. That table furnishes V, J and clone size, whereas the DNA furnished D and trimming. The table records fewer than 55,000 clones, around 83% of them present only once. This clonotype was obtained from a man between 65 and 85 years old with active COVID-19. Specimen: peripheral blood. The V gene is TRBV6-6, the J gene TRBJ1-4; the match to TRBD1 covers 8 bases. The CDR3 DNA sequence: TGTGCCAGCAGTCGGGTCGACAGGGGTTATGAAAAACTGTTTTTT. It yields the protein CASSRVDRGYEKLFF.